This T cell receptor beta chain was recovered during a study of cytotoxic CD8 clonotypes in ibrutinib-treated CLL. Notes on the study in general: In comparison with age-matched healthy donors, baseline clonality was higher and tracked circulating CD8+ T-cell counts.

Points on this clone: Its target is not known.

Sequencing was performed with immunoSEQ multiplex PCR; in TCRdb, only in-frame clones are kept and a portion is missing. Of fewer than 400,000 clones listed, roughly two thirds are singletons. Material: PBMCs, obtained after 36 months of ibrutinib treatment. This clonotype originated in a human donor with chronic lymphocytic leukemia.

The CDR3 DNA follows: TGCGCCAGCAGCCAATCACAGGGGGCCTACGAGCAGTACTTC. Translating it yields CASSQSQGAYEQYF. This chain uses TRBV4-1 with TRBJ2-7; TRBD1 matches 8 bases. CDR3 length: 14 residues. V lost 2 bases to trimming and J lost 2 bases; unmatched junction nucleotides: 2. Germline CDR1 MGHRA, CDR2 YSYEKL.